These T cell receptor delta chains were read from a single sample in a study of delta chain sequences of gamma delta T cells. TCRdb ran CATT on the 5' RACE reads. The sample holds roughly 920 delta-chain clones, approximately 15% seen once. Material: either unsorted cells or a sorted T cell fraction (not recorded which). The receptors were sampled from a human donor in good health. Each CDR3 is given with its conserved first and last residue. D genes are given only for firm matches. Size values are once, few and many counts, or a class for expanded clones, and some rows have none.

TRDV2,TRDD3,medium-sized,TRDJ1,TGTGCCTGTGACCCCGTACTGGGGGATACCATATACACCGATAAACTCATCTTT,CACDPVLGDTIYTDKLIF
TRDV2,TRDD3,large,TRDJ1,TGTGCCTGTGACGCCTTACTGGGGGGCTACACCGATAAACTCATCTTT,CACDALLGGYTDKLIF
TRDV2,TRDD3,medium-sized,TRDJ1,TGTGCCTGTGACACCGTGGGCTGGGGATACGGGAACTATACCGATAAACTCATCTTT,CACDTVGWGYGNYTDKLIF
TRDV2,.,medium-sized,TRDJ1,TGTGCCTGTGACACCTTAAAGCCCACCGATAAACTCATCTTT,CACDTLKPTDKLIF
TRDV1,TRDD3,medium-sized,TRDJ2,TGTGCTCTTGGGTACCGACGGGGGATACCCCTTATGACAGCACAACTCTTCTTT,CALGYRRGIPLMTAQLFF
TRDV2,TRDD3,medium-sized,TRDJ1,TGTGCCTGTGACAGACTGGGGGATACCGATAAACTCATCTTT,CACDRLGDTDKLIF
TRDV2,TRDD3,medium-sized,TRDJ1,TGTGCCTGTGACACCGTCTCTACCACTGGGGGATACTTATCGGTCGGTACCTCGTACACCGATAAACTCATCTTT,CACDTVSTTGGYLSVGTSYTDKLIF
TRDV2,.,large,TRDJ3,TGTGCCTGTGACCCAATGAGTTTGGAAACCTGGGACACCCGACAGATGTTTTTC,CACDPMSLETWDTRQMFF
TRAV38-2/DV8,.,few,TRDJ1,.,CAFMKHISSYYCACDALLGGYTDKLIF
TRDV2,.,medium-sized,TRDJ1,TGTGCCTGTGACACCGTCGGAGGGGGAACGTACACCGATAAACTCATCTTT,CACDTVGGGTYTDKLIF
TRDV2,TRDD3,hyperexpanded,TRDJ1,TGTGCCTGTGACGGACTGGGGGATACGACGACCGATAAACTCATCTTT,CACDGLGDTTTDKLIF
TRDV2,TRDD3,medium-sized,TRDJ1,TGTGCCTGTGACACCGTTGGGTGGCTGGGGGATACCGCGCACACCGATAAACTCATCTTT,CACDTVGWLGDTAHTDKLIF
TRDV2,.,medium-sized,TRDJ1,TGTGCCTGTGACACCGTCGGGGGACCTATGCCCGATAAACTCATCTTT,CACDTVGGPMPDKLIF
TRDV1,.,medium-sized,TRDJ1,TGTGCTCTTGGCCTACGGAACACCGATAAACTCATCTTT,CALGLRNTDKLIF
TRDV2,TRDD3,medium-sized,TRDJ1,TGTGCCTGTGATCCTATACTGGGGACCGATAAACTCATCTTT,CACDPILGTDKLIF
TRDV1,.,medium-sized,TRDJ1,TGTGCTCTTGGGGAAACGGCCTTCCGGCGTACAGCGGTCACCGATAAACTCATCTTT,CALGETAFRRTAVTDKLIF
TRDV3,TRDD2,medium-sized,TRDJ1,TGTGCCCCCCGCCTTCCTACCTTGGGCACCGATAAACTCATCTTT,CAPRLPTLGTDKLIF
TRDV2,TRDD3,medium-sized,TRDJ1,TGTGCCTGTGACACCGTGACTGGGGGTCCGTACACCGATAAACTCATCTTT,CACDTVTGGPYTDKLIF
TRDV2,.,large,TRDJ1,TGTGCCTGTGACCCCGCTTCCCGAGACACCGATAAACTCATCTTT,CACDPASRDTDKLIF
TRDV2,TRDD3,medium-sized,TRDJ1,TGTGCCTGTGACACCCGACTTCCCTCGTACTGGGGGATACGCGTCGATAAACTCATCTTT,CACDTRLPSYWGIRVDKLIF
TRDV2,TRDD3,medium-sized,TRDJ1,TGTGCCTGTGAGAAATTGTGGGGGATTCGCCAACTCGATAAACTCATCTTT,CACEKLWGIRQLDKLIF
TRDV2,TRDD3,large,TRDJ1,TGTGCCTGTGACATTCTGACTGGGGGATACACCGATAAACTCATCTTT,CACDILTGGYTDKLIF
TRDV2,TRDD3,medium-sized,TRDJ1,TGTGCCTGTGACCCAATCGTCGTTAACGTACTGGGGGATATGATGGCCGATAAACTCATCTTT,CACDPIVVNVLGDMMADKLIF
TRDV2,TRDD3,few,TRDJ1,TGTGCCTGTGACACCTTGGGGGACGACGACGGGTTTGCCGATAAACTCATCTTT,CACDTLGDDDGFADKLIF
TRDV2,TRDD3,.,TRDJ1,TGTGCCTGTGACACGTGGAGTACTGGGGGCCAAGTTTACACCGATAAACTCATCTTT,CACDTWSTGGQVYTDKLIF
TRDV2,.,medium-sized,TRDJ1,TGTGCCTGTGACACCGTTAAGGGGACTCTCGACCGTTCCGGGGCTAAACTCATCTTT,CACDTVKGTLDRSGAKLIF
TRDV2,.,.,TRDJ1,TGTGCCTGTGACACCGTGGGATTCCGCTACACCGATAAACTCATCTTT,CACDTVGFRYTDKLIF
TRDV1,.,medium-sized,TRDJ1,TGTGCTCTTGGGGAACTATCGGCGCACAGAGGCTGGGGCTACGCCGATAAACTCATCTTT,CALGELSAHRGWGYADKLIF
TRDV2,TRDD3,medium-sized,TRDJ1,TGTGCCTGTGACACCGGGAGTCTGGGGATACGCCCCTCTGAGTACACCGATAAACTCATCTTT,CACDTGSLGIRPSEYTDKLIF
TRDV2,TRDD3,medium-sized,TRDJ1,TGTGCCTGTGACCCTCTAAGTACTGGGGGATACACCGATAAACTCATCTTT,CACDPLSTGGYTDKLIF
TRDV2,TRDD3,large,TRDJ1,TGTGCCTGTGACACCGTTCAAGCCCAAGGCAGTGGGGGATACCCTGGGCATAAACTCATCTTT,CACDTVQAQGSGGYPGHKLIF
TRDV1,TRDD3,large,TRDJ2,TGTGCTCTTGGGGAACTGGTGGGGTTTTACGACCTTTTACTGGGGGATACGTGGGAGACAGCACAACTCTTCTTT,CALGELVGFYDLLLGDTWETAQLFF
TRDV2,.,medium-sized,TRDJ1,TGTGCCTGTGACCGGCTCATGGGATCCGAAGGAGAGTTTGATAAACTCATCTTT,CACDRLMGSEGEFDKLIF
TRDV2,TRDD3,medium-sized,TRDJ1,TGTGCCTGTGACACTGTCTCTGGGGGGGTTAAGTACACCGATAAACTCATCTTT,CACDTVSGGVKYTDKLIF
TRDV2,.,medium-sized,TRDJ1,TGTGCCTGTGACACCCTGGTATTTTCCGATAAACTCATCTTT,CACDTLVFSDKLIF
TRDV2,.,medium-sized,TRDJ1,TGTGCCTGTGACACAACCCTACTTAGGGGGGATAAACTCATCTTT,CACDTTLLRGDKLIF
TRDV2,.,.,TRDJ1,TGTGCCTGTGACACCTTACTGGGAAGAAACGAGGGGTACACCGATAAACTCATCTTT,CACDTLLGRNEGYTDKLIF
TRDV2,TRDD3,.,TRDJ1,TGTGCCTGTGACGCGCTCGGGAGTGGGGATACATCAACCGATAAACTCATCTTT,CACDALGSGDTSTDKLIF
TRDV2,TRDD3,large,TRDJ1,TGTGCCTGTGACGGAGTGGGGGATTTACTCGATAAACTCATCTTT,CACDGVGDLLDKLIF
TRDV2,TRDD3,medium-sized,TRDJ1,TGTGCCTGTGACACCGTTACTGGGGGGGTGGAGTACACCGATAAACTCATCTTT,CACDTVTGGVEYTDKLIF
TRDV2,TRDD3,medium-sized,TRDJ1,TGTGCCTGTGACACCATCCAGTATCCTGAGTCAAGGTCCACTGGGGGACCATACACCGATAAACTCATCTTT,CACDTIQYPESRSTGGPYTDKLIF